The entry below gives a single T cell receptor beta chain sequence along with its context. The PCR employed 60 Vbeta primers together with 13 Jbeta primers. Produced via immunoSEQ multiplex PCR; TCRdb's table is partial and in-frame only. Seen here are 100,000 or so clones, more than 75% observed once, and the top ten hold more than 3%. This specimen comes from a study of cytomegalovirus exposure and HLA in healthy donors. Trimming removed 2 bases from V and 7 bases from J, with 21 bases in between. CDR3 length: 17 amino acids. Germline V CDR1 and CDR2: LNHDA, SQIVND (reference sequence). This rearrangement joins TRBV19 to TRBJ1-5; D is possibly TRBD1 (6 bases). Sequencing was done on a sample of PBMCs. The sequence came from a woman in her fifties or sixties in good health and CMV-seropositive. CDR3 nucleotide sequence: TGTGCCAGTAGTATATGGGGGGGCCAGGCGGTTTTACAGCCCCAGCATTTT. Amino acid sequence: CASSIWGGQAVLQPQHF.